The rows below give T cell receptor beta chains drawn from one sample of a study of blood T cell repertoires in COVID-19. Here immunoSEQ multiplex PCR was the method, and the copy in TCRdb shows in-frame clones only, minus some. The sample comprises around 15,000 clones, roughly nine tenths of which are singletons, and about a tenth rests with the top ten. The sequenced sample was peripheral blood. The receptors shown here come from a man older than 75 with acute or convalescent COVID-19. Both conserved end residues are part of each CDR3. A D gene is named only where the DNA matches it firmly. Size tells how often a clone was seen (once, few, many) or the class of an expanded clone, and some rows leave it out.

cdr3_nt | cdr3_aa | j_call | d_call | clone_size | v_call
TGTGCCGGATCGACAGGGAATCAGCCCCAGCATTTT | CAGSTGNQPQHF | TRBJ1-5 | TRBD1 | NA | TRBV25-1
TGTGCCAGCAGCGGGCCCGATGGCGAGCAGTACTTC | CASSGPDGEQYF | TRBJ2-7 | NA | once | TRBV9
TGCGCCAGCAGCTCCTCTAGCGGGAGTCGGAACGAGCAGTACTTC | CASSSSSGSRNEQYF | TRBJ2-7 | TRBD2 | NA | TRBV5-1
TGTGCCGGAAAACAGGAAAACTCTGGAAACACCATATATTTT | CAGKQENSGNTIYF | TRBJ1-3 | NA | NA | TRBV2
TGTGCCAGCAGCCAAGACGGACTAGTCTACGAGCAGTACTTC | CASSQDGLVYEQYF | TRBJ2-7 | TRBD2 | NA | TRBV3-1/TRBV3-2
TGTGCCAGCAGCTTTCGATCCGGGTACACTGAAGCTTTCTTT | CASSFRSGYTEAFF | TRBJ1-1 | NA | NA | TRBV11-2
TGTGCCAGCAGCCCCTCCGGCGGGACAACTAATGAAAAACTGTTTTTT | CASSPSGGTTNEKLFF | TRBJ1-4 | NA | NA | TRBV7-9
TGCGCCAGCTGGGGAGGACAGGGGGGTTCGGAGACCCAGTACTTC | CASWGGQGGSETQYF | TRBJ2-5 | TRBD1 | once | TRBV5-1
TGCGCCAGCAGCCAAGAAAGGAACAGAGACTACGAGCAGTACTTC | CASSQERNRDYEQYF | TRBJ2-7 | NA | NA | TRBV4-1
TGTGCCAGCCGACTAGGGAACACCGGGGAGCTGTTTTTT | CASRLGNTGELFF | TRBJ2-2 | NA | once | TRBV2
TGTGCCATCGGACAGCTGAACACTGAAGCTTTCTTT | CAIGQLNTEAFF | TRBJ1-1 | NA | NA | TRBV6-5
TGTGCCAGCAGTGAGTATGGACAGGGGAACACTGAAGCTTTCTTT | CASSEYGQGNTEAFF | TRBJ1-1 | TRBD1 | NA | TRBV2
TGTGCCAGCAGCCAAGATTCCGGGACTAGGGCAGATACGCAGTATTTT | CASSQDSGTRADTQYF | TRBJ2-3 | TRBD2 | NA | TRBV3-1/TRBV3-2
TGTGCCAGCAGCCTGACTAGCGGGGGTTACGAGCAGTACTTC | CASSLTSGGYEQYF | TRBJ2-7 | TRBD2 | NA | TRBV3-1/TRBV3-2
TGTGCCAGTAGTCCCGGAGGGCATAGCAATCAGCCCCAGCATTTT | CASSPGGHSNQPQHF | TRBJ1-5 | NA | NA | TRBV19
TGTGCCAGTACTACCCCCGGAGTTCTGAGAGGGGAGCTGTTTTTT | CASTTPGVLRGELFF | TRBJ2-2 | NA | NA | TRBV19
TGCGCCAGCAGCTTGGACACCTCAAACACTGAAGCTTTCTTT | CASSLDTSNTEAFF | TRBJ1-1 | NA | few | TRBV5-1
TGTGCCAGCAGCGTAGTACAGATCCCGTATGGCTACACCTTC | CASSVVQIPYGYTF | TRBJ1-2 | NA | NA | TRBV9
TGTGCCAGTAGTATGGGGTTCAGGACAGCTAACTATGGCTACACCTTC | CASSMGFRTANYGYTF | TRBJ1-2 | NA | few | TRBV19
TGTGCCAGCAGTTTCACAGGGGACACTGAAGCTTTCTTT | CASSFTGDTEAFF | TRBJ1-1 | TRBD1 | NA | TRBV12-3/TRBV12-4
TGTGCCAGCGATCTACAGGGGGGTCATGATGAGCAGTTCTTC | CASDLQGGHDEQFF | TRBJ2-1 | TRBD1 | once | TRBV2
TGCAGCGCGGGGACAGCACAAGAGACCCAGTACTTC | CSAGTAQETQYF | TRBJ2-5 | TRBD1 | NA | TRBV29-1
TGTGCCACGAATCACTTTAAGACAGGGGGTTCAGGAAACACCATATATTTT | CATNHFKTGGSGNTIYF | TRBJ1-3 | TRBD1 | NA | TRBV24-1
TGTGCCAGCAGTGAAAGGGGACAGGGGAACAATGAGCAGTTCTTC | CASSERGQGNNEQFF | TRBJ2-1 | TRBD1 | NA | TRBV6-1
TGTGCCAGCAGTGAAGGATGGGAGGCAAATCAGCCCCAGCATTTT | CASSEGWEANQPQHF | TRBJ1-5 | NA | NA | TRBV2
TGTGCCAGCAGCCCCCAAGGGGGTGAGCAGTTCTTC | CASSPQGGEQFF | TRBJ2-1 | NA | NA | TRBV3-1/TRBV3-2
TGCAGCGTTGAAGTACTAGCGGGCACAGATACGCAGTATTTT | CSVEVLAGTDTQYF | TRBJ2-3 | TRBD2 | NA | TRBV29-1
TGTGCCAGCAGCTTAGGATCGACGGGGAACACTGAAGCTTTCTTT | CASSLGSTGNTEAFF | TRBJ1-1 | NA | NA | TRBV7-8
TGCGCCAGCAGCCCGGGCGGGGGCCCCTACGAGCAGTACTTC | CASSPGGGPYEQYF | TRBJ2-7 | NA | few | TRBV5-1
TGCAGCGTTGACTCCCCTGCGGGAACTAGCGGGGGTCAAGAGACCCAGTACTTC | CSVDSPAGTSGGQETQYF | TRBJ2-5 | TRBD2 | NA | TRBV29-1
TGCGCCAGCAGCTTGGGGAGTAATCAGCCCCAGCATTTT | CASSLGSNQPQHF | TRBJ1-5 | NA | NA | TRBV5-1
TGTGCCAGCAGCGTAAGAGGACAGGACTACGAGCAGTACTTC | CASSVRGQDYEQYF | TRBJ2-7 | TRBD1 | NA | TRBV9
TGTGCCAGCAGTTCAGGGTTTTTCGATGGCTACACCTTC | CASSSGFFDGYTF | TRBJ1-2 | NA | NA | TRBV12-3/TRBV12-4
TGTGCCAGCAGCGTCGGACAGGGAAAGACCCAGTACTTC | CASSVGQGKTQYF | TRBJ2-5 | TRBD1 | NA | TRBV5-6
TGCGCCAGCAGTGGGCCCACAGATACGCAGTATTTT | CASSGPTDTQYF | TRBJ2-3 | NA | NA | TRBV10-2
TGTGCCAGCAAGCGGCTTAGCGGGTCGTCCTCCTACAATGAGCAGTTCTTC | CASKRLSGSSSYNEQFF | TRBJ2-1 | TRBD2 | NA | TRBV5-8
TGTGCCAGCAGCTTAGGGCAACAAGAGACCCAGTACTTC | CASSLGQQETQYF | TRBJ2-5 | NA | NA | TRBV11-2
TGTGCCAGCAGCGTAGCTACAGGGAGCTCTGGAAACACCATATATTTT | CASSVATGSSGNTIYF | TRBJ1-3 | NA | NA | TRBV9
TGTGCCAGCCAGGGGGACAGCCCTTTCTCGGGCTACACCTTC | CASQGDSPFSGYTF | TRBJ1-2 | TRBD1 | NA | TRBV2
TGTGCCAGTAGTTTACAGGGCACAGATACGCAGTATTTT | CASSLQGTDTQYF | TRBJ2-3 | NA | NA | TRBV19
TGTGCCAGTAGTGGAACAGCTGCAACTAATGAAAAACTGTTTTTT | CASSGTAATNEKLFF | TRBJ1-4 | NA | NA | TRBV19
TGCGCCAGCAGCTTAGGACAGGGGGGTAATTCACCCCTCCACTTT | CASSLGQGGNSPLHF | TRBJ1-6 | TRBD1 | NA | TRBV5-1
TGTGCCAGCAGCTTGCCTACAGGGGCGGGAAACACCATATATTTT | CASSLPTGAGNTIYF | TRBJ1-3 | TRBD1 | NA | TRBV5-4
TGTGCCTGGGCAGGGCGGGAAAAACTGTTTTTT | CAWAGREKLFF | TRBJ1-4 | NA | NA | TRBV30
TGTGCCACCAGTGATTCCACAGACTATGGCTACACCTTC | CATSDSTDYGYTF | TRBJ1-2 | NA | NA | TRBV24-1